These 5 T cell receptor beta chains were all obtained from the same sample, sequenced in a study of graft-versus-host responses after intestinal transplantation. No antigen is known for these receptors. Here immunoSEQ multiplex PCR was the method, and the copy in TCRdb shows in-frame clones only, minus some. The table has about 120,000 clones, about 92% seen once. The sequencing used unstimulated CD8+ T cells sorted from spleen or lymph node cells, collected before transplant. These receptor sequences come from a human donor who was the organ donor for an intestinal transplant.

The J gene is TRBJ1-5, the V gene TRBV28; weak D call: TRBD1 (6 bases). V lost 5 bases to trimming and J lost 5 bases, with 16 bases between them. The germline V gene has CDR1 MDHEN and CDR2 SYDVKM. The CDR3 has 15 amino acids. The CDR3 DNA reads as TGTGCCAGCAGTGTAAAGGACAGATACTATCAGCCCCAGCATTTT. This codes for CASSVKDRYYQPQHF.

The rearrangement links TRBV6-1 to TRBJ2-2; D is unclear. The CDR3 contains 14 residues. V shed 2 bases and J shed 4 bases, with 8 bases lying between them. The germline CDR1 and CDR2 sequences are MNHNS and SASEGT. The chain's CDR3 is CASSELTPTGELFF. In DNA form, the CDR3 reads TGTGCCAGCAGTGAACTAACACCCACCGGGGAGCTGTTTTTT.

The chain has TRBV27 and TRBJ1-2; D is unresolved. The ends were cut back, 2 bases at V and 8 bases at J, with 12 bases in the middle. CDR3 length: 13 amino acids. Germline CDR1 MNHEY, CDR2 SMNVEV (reference sequence). CDR3 sequence reads: CASSLIGPPGYTF. The CDR3 DNA sequence: TGTGCCAGCAGTTTAATCGGTCCCCCCGGCTACACCTTC.

The chain has TRBV9 and TRBJ2-2, with D perhaps TRBD1 or TRBD2 (6 bases each). V shed 4 bases and J shed 1 base, with 20 bases lying between them. CDR3 length: 18 residues. Germline V gene sequence: CDR1 SGDLS, CDR2 YYNGEE. CDR3 protein: CASSIPKLRGGNTGELFF. CDR3 in DNA: TGTGCCAGCAGCATACCTAAACTCAGGGGAGGGAACACCGGGGAGCTGTTTTTT.

The rearrangement joins TRBV27 to TRBJ2-3; D perhaps matches TRBD1 (5 bases). Germline V gene lookup returns CDR1 MNHEY and CDR2 SMNVEV (reference sequence). V was trimmed by 4 bases and J by 8 bases, leaving 13 bases between them. This CDR3 region has 13 residues. The CDR3 DNA is TGTGCCAGCAGTTGGGGCCCCGTTTCTACGCAGTATTTT. It encodes CASSWGPVSTQYF.